This TCR beta chain emerged from a study of blood T cell repertoires in COVID-19. Study information: Both acute and convalescent COVID-19 samples were obtained from the United States, Italy and Spain.

Per germline, CDR1 LGHNA and CDR2 YNFKEQ. The CDR3 extends over 17 amino acids. The J segment lost 9 bases and the V segment lost 1 base, leaving 11 bases of the junction unmatched. During active infection, Seattle patients enrolled and were then monitored through disease. Original methodology: Amplification of reference gene primers was used by the study to estimate nucleated cell counts. Clones were read by immunoSEQ multiplex PCR, and TCRdb kept only the in-frame ones, dropping some. Clonal size and the V and J genes are those of that table, whereas D and trimming came from the DNA. Of about 220,000 clones listed, 75% to 90% are singletons.

The rearrangement uses TRBV4-2 and TRBJ2-1, with 11 bases matching TRBD2. Sequenced input: peripheral blood. The sequence came from a woman older than 75 with COVID-19, enrolled during active disease. The chain's CDR3 is CASSQARRGLADGEQFF. The CDR3 nucleotides read TGTGCCAGCAGCCAAGCCCGGCGGGGACTAGCGGATGGTGAGCAGTTCTTC.